These T cell receptor beta chains were read from a single sample in a study of blood T cell repertoires in COVID-19. Produced via immunoSEQ multiplex PCR; TCRdb's table is partial and in-frame only. The table shows about 100,000 clones, with about 90% occurring only once. Material: peripheral blood. All receptors derive from a human donor in a cohort sampled during active COVID-19. The conserved cysteine and the conserved F or W are not part of the CDR3 here.

v_call: TRBV19
cdr3_aa: ASSIVSGTGVYEQY

v_call: TRBV10-2
cdr3_aa: ASESGANVLT

v_call: TRBV5-6
cdr3_aa: ASSGTGATNEKLF

v_call: TRBV5-1
cdr3_aa: ASRVGGTYEQY

v_call: TRBV6-2/TRBV6-3
cdr3_aa: ASSYSIVATSGGYYEQY

v_call: TRBV11-3
cdr3_aa: ASSLRTGGGETQY

v_call: TRBV5-1
cdr3_aa: ASSSGTGYEQY

v_call: TRBV7-9
cdr3_aa: ASSPSGDYSNQPQH

v_call: TRBV6-1
cdr3_aa: ASSEASGTTGNTIY

v_call: TRBV19
cdr3_aa: ASSTGVFTDTQY

v_call: TRBV18
cdr3_aa: ASSPFGEKLF

v_call: TRBV15
cdr3_aa: ATSRAQGAYEQY

v_call: TRBV5-1
cdr3_aa: ASSSSGQAYEQY

v_call: TRBV6-2/TRBV6-3
cdr3_aa: ASSKHTGVGTDTQY

v_call: TRBV10-2
cdr3_aa: ASRGLIGYEQY

v_call: TRBV19
cdr3_aa: ASRAAGTSFYEQY

v_call: TRBV5-1
cdr3_aa: ASSPRQITGELF

v_call: TRBV29-1
cdr3_aa: SVMGHAGGYT

v_call: TRBV28
cdr3_aa: ASSRGGEKPQH

v_call: TRBV30
cdr3_aa: AWTPLGRSSYEQY

v_call: TRBV6-6
cdr3_aa: ASSYSRLSNQPQH

v_call: TRBV6-6
cdr3_aa: ASRDILDQPQH

v_call: TRBV10-3
cdr3_aa: AIRGPSETRSSYNEQF

v_call: TRBV11-2
cdr3_aa: ASSLVRGYSNQPQH

v_call: TRBV19
cdr3_aa: ASSRTSGANTGELF

v_call: TRBV19
cdr3_aa: ASSSTGTSGRTDTQY

v_call: TRBV27
cdr3_aa: ASSFSPSGSTDTQY

v_call: TRBV19
cdr3_aa: ASSIDSQVYQPQH